This T cell receptor (beta chain) was captured by sequencing in a study of T cell clones after liver transplantation. Study information: Liver transplant recipients had immunosuppression withdrawal attempted within 2 years. TCRbeta sequencing after a pre-transplant mixed lymphocyte reaction identified graft-donor-reactive clones, later tracked in post-transplant blood.

TCRdb keeps only in-frame clones here, not all; method: immunoSEQ multiplex PCR. The data hold about 75,000 clones, with around 84% observed a single time. Germline loops: CDR1 LGHNA, CDR2 YNFKEQ. This CDR3 contains 15 residues. V lost 0 bases and J lost 5; bases outside the gene matches: 6. The chain combines TRBV4-2 with TRBJ2-7, with 8 positions matching TRBD2. Sequencing was performed on CD4+ T cells from blood, taken less than 50 months after liver transplant. This clonotype was obtained from a human patient who received a liver transplant. Some of the T cells may derive from the graft donor. Written as DNA, the CDR3 is TGTGCCAGCAGCCAAGAGTTCGACGGGAGGGACGAGCAGTACTTC. Amino acids: CASSQEFDGRDEQYF.